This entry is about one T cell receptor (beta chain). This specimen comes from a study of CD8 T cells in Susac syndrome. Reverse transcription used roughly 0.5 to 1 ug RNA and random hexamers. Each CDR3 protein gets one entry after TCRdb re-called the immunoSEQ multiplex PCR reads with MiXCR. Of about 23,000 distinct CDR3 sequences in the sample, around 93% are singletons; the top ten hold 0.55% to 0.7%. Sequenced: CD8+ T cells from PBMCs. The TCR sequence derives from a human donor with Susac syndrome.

The CDR3 reads CASSLAGGNTEAFF. The CDR3 DNA reads as TGTGCCAGCAGTTTAGCGGGGGGAAACACTGAAGCTTTCTTT. This sequence joins TRBV28 and TRBJ1-1; D may be TRBD1 (5 bases). The CDR3 loop spans 14 amino acids. The V end lost 2 bases, the J end lost 2 bases, and 9 bases lay between the germline ends. Per germline, CDR1 MDHEN and CDR2 SYDVKM.